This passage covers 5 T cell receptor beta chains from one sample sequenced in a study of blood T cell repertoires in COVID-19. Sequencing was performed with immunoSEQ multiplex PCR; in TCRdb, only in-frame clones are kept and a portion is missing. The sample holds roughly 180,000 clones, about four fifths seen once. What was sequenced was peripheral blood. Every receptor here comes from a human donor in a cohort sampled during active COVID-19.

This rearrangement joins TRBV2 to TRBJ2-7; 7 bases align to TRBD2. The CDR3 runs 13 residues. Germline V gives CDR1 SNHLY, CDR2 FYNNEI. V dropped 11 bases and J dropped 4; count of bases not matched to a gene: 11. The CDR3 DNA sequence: TGTGCCGGGGGGGATACTGAGGGGTACGAGCAGTACTTC. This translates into CAGGDTEGYEQYF.

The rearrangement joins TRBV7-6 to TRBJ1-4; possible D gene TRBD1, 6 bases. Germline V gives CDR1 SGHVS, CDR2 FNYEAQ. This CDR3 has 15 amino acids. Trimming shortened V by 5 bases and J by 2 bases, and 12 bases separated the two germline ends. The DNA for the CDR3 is TGTGCCAGCAGCCGGGAGGGGGAGACTAATGAAAAACTGTTTTTT. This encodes CASSREGETNEKLFF.

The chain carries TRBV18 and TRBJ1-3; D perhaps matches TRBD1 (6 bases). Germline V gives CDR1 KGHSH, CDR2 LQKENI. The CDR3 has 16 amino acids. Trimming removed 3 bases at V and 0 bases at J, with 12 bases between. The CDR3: CASSPNRQASGNTIYF. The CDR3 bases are TGTGCCAGCTCACCTAATAGACAGGCCTCTGGAAACACCATATATTTT.

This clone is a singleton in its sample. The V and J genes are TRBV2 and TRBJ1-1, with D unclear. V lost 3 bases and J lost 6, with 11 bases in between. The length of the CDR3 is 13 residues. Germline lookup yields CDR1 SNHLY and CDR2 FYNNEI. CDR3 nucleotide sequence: TGTGCCAGCAGTGAGGAGAGAATAGCTGAAGCTTTCTTT. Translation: CASSEERIAEAFF.

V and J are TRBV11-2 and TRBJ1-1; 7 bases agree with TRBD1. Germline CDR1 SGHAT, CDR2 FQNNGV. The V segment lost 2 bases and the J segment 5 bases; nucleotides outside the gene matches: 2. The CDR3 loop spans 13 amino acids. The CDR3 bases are TGTGCCAGCAGCTTAAGGGGGCATACTGAAGCTTTCTTT. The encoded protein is CASSLRGHTEAFF.